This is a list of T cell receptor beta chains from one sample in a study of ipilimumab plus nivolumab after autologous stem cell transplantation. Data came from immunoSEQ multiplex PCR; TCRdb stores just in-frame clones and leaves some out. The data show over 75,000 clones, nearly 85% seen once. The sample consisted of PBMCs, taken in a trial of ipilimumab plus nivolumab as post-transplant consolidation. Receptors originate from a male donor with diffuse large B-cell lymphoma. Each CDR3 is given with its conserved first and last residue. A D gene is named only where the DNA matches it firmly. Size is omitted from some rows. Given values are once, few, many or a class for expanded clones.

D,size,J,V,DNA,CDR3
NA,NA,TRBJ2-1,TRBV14,TGTGCCAGCAGCCAAGTAGGAATGTCGACAGCAACCTCCTACAATGAGCAGTTCTTC,CASSQVGMSTATSYNEQFF
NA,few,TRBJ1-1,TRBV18,TGTGCCAGCTCACCATTGGATTTCACTGAAGCTTTCTTT,CASSPLDFTEAFF
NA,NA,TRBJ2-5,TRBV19,TGTGCCAGTACTCCCTCGGGGGGCGGGTTGGTCAGAGAGACCCAGTACTTC,CASTPSGGGLVRETQYF
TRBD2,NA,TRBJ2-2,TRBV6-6,TGTGCCAGCAGGAATAGCGGGGGGGAGGTCGGGGAGCTGTTTTTT,CASRNSGGEVGELFF
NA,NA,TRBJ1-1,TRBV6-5,TGTGCCAGCAGCCTACAGGCATTGAACACTGAAGCTTTCTTT,CASSLQALNTEAFF
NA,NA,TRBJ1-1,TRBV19,TGTGCCAGTACCCTTTCGTGGAGGAGCACTGAAGCTTTCTTT,CASTLSWRSTEAFF
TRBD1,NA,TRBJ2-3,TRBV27,TGTGCCAGCAGCAGGGACAGGGAGGTACCGCAGTATTTT,CASSRDREVPQYF
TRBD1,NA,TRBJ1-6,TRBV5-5,TGTGCCAGCGGGACAGGACTTGATAATTCACCCCTCCACTTT,CASGTGLDNSPLHF
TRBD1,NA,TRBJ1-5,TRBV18,TGTGCCAGCTCACTCGGGACAGGAAATAGCAATCAGCCCCAGCATTTT,CASSLGTGNSNQPQHF
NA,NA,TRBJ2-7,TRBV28,TGTGCCAGCATCTATGCCAGGGAACAGTACTTC,CASIYAREQYF
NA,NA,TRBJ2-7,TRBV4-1,TGCGCCAGCAGCCTGAGTGGGGGGACCGCCTACGAGCAGTACTTC,CASSLSGGTAYEQYF
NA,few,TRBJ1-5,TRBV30,TGTGCCTGGAGCCGAGGGGGGGCGGGCAATCAGCCCCAGCATTTT,CAWSRGGAGNQPQHF
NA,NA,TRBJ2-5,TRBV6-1,TGTGCCAGCAGCAGACCATGGGGGCGCAGGGAGACCCAGTACTTC,CASSRPWGRRETQYF
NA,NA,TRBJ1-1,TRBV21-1,TGTGCCAGCAGCAAACCAGGGGGCCTGAACACTGAAGCTTTCTTT,CASSKPGGLNTEAFF
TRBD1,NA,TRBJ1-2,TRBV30,TGTGCCTGGAGCGAAGGGACAGGGGGATCCTATGGCTACACCTTC,CAWSEGTGGSYGYTF
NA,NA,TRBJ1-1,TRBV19,TGTGCCGCTGGAGGCAGCCGGACGCTAGGGGCTTTCTTT,CAAGGSRTLGAFF
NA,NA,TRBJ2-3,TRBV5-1,TGCGCCAGCAGCTTGGGAGCTACCCGGGATACGCAGTATTTT,CASSLGATRDTQYF
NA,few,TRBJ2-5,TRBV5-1,TGCGCCAGCAGCCAACAGGGGGGGGAGACCCAGTACTTC,CASSQQGGETQYF
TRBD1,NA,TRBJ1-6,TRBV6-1,TGTGCCAGCAGTGGAGCGGGACAGCAAAATTCACCCCTCCACTTT,CASSGAGQQNSPLHF
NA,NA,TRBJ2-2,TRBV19,TGTGCCGTATGGCGGGGTCCAGGGGAGCTGTTTTTT,CAVWRGPGELFF